Shown below are 16 T cell receptor beta chains from a single sample sequenced in a study of blood T cell repertoires in COVID-19. Clones were read by immunoSEQ multiplex PCR, and TCRdb kept only the in-frame ones, dropping some. The profile shows roughly 230,000 clones, 82% of them singletons. Sequenced: PBMCs or T cells enriched from blood (not recorded which). The receptors derive from a woman aged 55-70 years who had recovered from COVID-19.

V usage is TRBV24-1 and J usage is TRBJ2-5, with TRBD1 matching 9 bases. The CDR3 consists of 15 residues. Germline V gives CDR1 KGHDR, CDR2 SFDVKD. The J segment lost 4 bases and the V segment lost 3 bases, leaving 5 bases of the junction unmatched. The CDR3 sequence: CATSDPGQGRETQYF. The CDR3 DNA follows: TGTGCCACCAGTGATCCGGGACAGGGCAGAGAGACCCAGTACTTC.

This rearrangement joins TRBV3-1 (or the pseudogene TRBV3-2) to TRBJ2-7; possible D gene TRBD1, 5 bases. The V end was cut by 1 base, the J end by 6 bases, with 10 bases between. The germline V gene has CDR1 LGHDT and CDR2 YNNKEL (reference sequence). CDR3 length: 13 amino acids. CDR3 DNA: TGTGCCAGCAGCCAAGTTACAGGCGGCGAGCAGTACTTC. Translated: CASSQVTGGEQYF.

The chain carries TRBV7-3 and TRBJ1-6; 7 bases are shared with TRBD1. The CDR3 loop spans 15 amino acids. Germline CDR1 is SGHTA and CDR2 is FQGTGA. The V and J ends lost 1 base and 6 bases, in that order; junction bases with no gene match: 3. DNA for the CDR3: TGTGCCAGCAGCTTAAACAGGGGCGGTAATTCACCCCTCCACTTT. It codes for CASSLNRGGNSPLHF.

Only a few counts were recorded for this clone. The chain has TRBV5-8 and TRBJ2-7, with D maybe TRBD1 (5 bases). V shed 4 bases and J shed 2 bases, with 19 bases lying between them. The germline CDR1 and CDR2 sequences are SGHTS and YDEGEE. The CDR3 spans 16 residues. The CDR3 nucleotides read TGTGCCAGCAGCCCCGACAGCCCAAGGTGGGCCTACGAGCAGTACTTC. As protein: CASSPDSPRWAYEQYF.

The chain recombines TRBV9 with TRBJ1-3; the match to TRBD1 covers 7 bases. The germline V gene encodes CDR1 SGDLS and CDR2 YYNGEE. Germline trimming cut 4 bases from V and 0 bases from J; bases unmatched to any gene: 10. This CDR3 comprises 17 residues. The CDR3 reads CASSQTGAGTSGNTIYF. DNA for the CDR3: TGTGCCAGCAGCCAAACAGGGGCCGGCACCTCTGGAAACACCATATATTTT.

The chain links TRBV4-1 to TRBJ2-7, with TRBD2 matching 9 bases. The CDR3 is made up of 17 amino acids. Germline assignment: CDR1 MGHRA and CDR2 YSYEKL. With V trimmed by 1 base and J by 0 bases, 7 bases remained unmatched. The CDR3 spells CASSQGGLAGASYEQYF. CDR3 nucleotide sequence: TGCGCCAGCAGCCAAGGGGGGTTAGCGGGGGCCTCCTACGAGCAGTACTTC.

CDR3 in amino acids: CASSRGQGAGETQYF. The CDR3 nucleotides read TGTGCCAGCAGCCGTGGACAGGGGGCGGGAGAGACCCAGTACTTC. The rearrangement links TRBV7-3 to TRBJ2-5; 11 bases fit TRBD1. Germline V gene data show CDR1 as SGHTA and CDR2 as FQGTGA. V shed 5 bases and J 4 bases; nucleotides not matched to a gene: 6. The CDR3 has 15 amino acids.

This clone was seen only a few times. The rearrangement links TRBV18 to TRBJ1-3; D might be TRBD1 (6 bases). The germline V gene has CDR1 KGHSH and CDR2 LQKENI. This CDR3 contains 18 residues. Trimming shortened V by 3 bases and J by 0 bases, and 18 bases separated the two germline ends. The CDR3 DNA sequence: TGTGCCAGCTCACCGGGACAAGGCTTTTTGCTCTCTGGAAACACCATATATTTT. This sequence encodes CASSPGQGFLLSGNTIYF.

The chain recombines TRBV19 with TRBJ1-1, with D maybe TRBD1 (6 bases). V lost 2 bases and J lost 8, with 9 bases in between. The CDR3 runs to 12 residues. Germline V gene sequence: CDR1 LNHDA, CDR2 SQIVND (reference sequence). The CDR3 sequence: CASSIRDKEAFF. The CDR3 region has the DNA TGTGCCAGTAGTATACGGGACAAGGAAGCTTTCTTT.

The V call is TRBV19, the J call TRBJ1-5, with 8 bases that match TRBD1. The CDR3 has 15 residues. CDR1 LNHDA and CDR2 SQIVND come from the germline V gene (reference sequence). Trimming cost V 5 bases and J 5 bases; bases outside gene matches: 8. CDR3 in DNA: TGTGCCAGTAGTCTCTCGGGACAGGTCGATCAGCCCCAGCATTTT. It is translated as CASSLSGQVDQPQHF.

The chain couples TRBV19 to TRBJ1-6, with D perhaps TRBD1 (5 bases). The length of the CDR3 is 11 residues. Trimming shortened V by 5 bases and J by 15 bases, and 11 bases separated the two germline ends. Germline CDR1 LNHDA, CDR2 SQIVND (reference sequence). The CDR3 DNA is TGTGCCAGTAGTGCGGGACCCTTCCTCCACTTT. It yields the protein CASSAGPFLHF.

The chain recombines TRBV4-2 with TRBJ1-2; D is unresolved. Trimming left V 0 bases short and J 4 bases short, with 9 bases between. Germline-derived CDR1 and CDR2 are LGHNA and YNFKEQ. The CDR3 runs to 14 residues. The CDR3 reads CASSQDSGTYGYTF. CDR3 sequence (DNA): TGTGCCAGCAGCCAAGATTCAGGAACCTATGGCTACACCTTC.

V is TRBV19 and J is TRBJ1-3, with unresolved D. Trimming stripped 7 bases from V and 0 bases from J, with 10 bases between. This CDR3 comprises 14 residues. CDR1 and CDR2 (germline): LNHDA, SQIVND (reference sequence). The CDR3 protein is CASIRAGSGNTIYF. The CDR3 DNA follows: TGTGCCAGTATCCGGGCGGGCTCTGGAAACACCATATATTTT.

This chain links TRBV7-8 with TRBJ1-5; D is perhaps TRBD1 (5 bases). CDR3 size: 14 residues. In germline, CDR1 is SGHVS, CDR2 FQNEAQ. Trimming took off 1 base at V and 6 bases at J, with 10 bases between the two ends. The CDR3 sequence: CASSLVGGAQPQHF. The CDR3 DNA is TGTGCCAGCAGCTTAGTGGGGGGTGCTCAGCCCCAGCATTTT.

This clone was counted a single time. The gene calls are TRBV5-6 and TRBJ2-2, with a weak D call TRBD2 (5 bases). Germline V gene sequence: CDR1 SGHDT, CDR2 YYEEEE. The CDR3 loop spans 16 amino acids. Trimming shortened V by 2 bases and J by 4 bases, and 15 bases separated the two germline ends. The chain's CDR3 is CASSLQGLALTGELFF. The CDR3, as DNA: TGTGCCAGCAGCTTACAAGGGTTAGCGCTCACCGGGGAGCTGTTTTTT.

J is TRBJ1-1 and V is TRBV6-5; 9 bases line up with TRBD1. This CDR3 comprises 14 residues. J lost 4 bases, V lost 8 bases, and 8 bases had no gene match. Germline CDR1 and CDR2: MNHEY and SVGAGI. The CDR3 here is CASGETGGVTEAFF. In nucleotides, the CDR3 is TGTGCCAGCGGAGAGACAGGGGGGGTCACTGAAGCTTTCTTT.